What follows are 8 T cell receptor beta chains derived from one specimen sequenced in a study of PD-1 blockade in mismatch repair-deficient tumors. The method was immunoSEQ multiplex PCR; TCRdb's version includes in-frame clones alone and lacks a portion of them. The table includes around 120,000 clones, about nine tenths detected once. Sequenced here: peripheral blood, sampled 72 weeks after starting pembrolizumab. The receptors here all came from an adult with mismatch repair-deficient cancer.

This clone was picked up one time. The chain combines TRBV10-1 with TRBJ2-7; possible D gene TRBD2, 6 bases. The CDR3 is 13 residues long. Germline V gene data show CDR1 as WNHNN and CDR2 as SYGVQD (reference sequence). V lost 3 bases and J 2 bases, leaving 8 bases between the germline ends. The CDR3, as DNA: TGCGCCAGCAGTGATCCGGGGGCCTACGAGCAGTACTTC. Residues: CASSDPGAYEQYF.

The chain links TRBV9 to TRBJ2-1; 8 positions match TRBD2. Germline V CDR1 and CDR2: SGDLS, YYNGEE. This CDR3 has 15 residues. The junction had 2 bases not matched to a gene; V was cut back by 0 bases and J by 3 bases. The CDR3 DNA sequence: TGTGCCAGCAGCGTAGATAGCGGGGTCTACAATGAGCAGTTCTTC. Translating gives CASSVDSGVYNEQFF.

The V gene is TRBV5-1, the J gene TRBJ1-1, with a tentative D call TRBD1 (5 bases). The CDR3 is 13 residues long. CDR1 is SGHRS and CDR2 is YFSETQ in the germline V gene. The V end lost 0 bases, the J end lost 6 bases, and 9 bases lay between the germline ends. CDR3 protein: CASSLVGTAEAFF. The CDR3 nucleotides read TGCGCCAGCAGCTTGGTAGGGACGGCTGAAGCTTTCTTT.

The chain uses TRBV9 and TRBJ2-6, with TRBD1 as a possible D gene (8 bases). This CDR3 is 18 amino acids long. V lost 5 bases, J lost 3 bases, and 21 bases lay in between. Germline V gives CDR1 SGDLS, CDR2 YYNGEE. CDR3 in DNA: TGTGCCAGCAGGAGATCGACAGGGGAGGGGTATGGGGCCAACGTCCTGACTTTC. Translating it yields CASRRSTGEGYGANVLTF.

This chain uses TRBV2 with TRBJ2-7; D may match TRBD1 or TRBD2 (5 bases each). V lost 5 bases and J 2 bases, leaving 22 bases between the germline ends. Germline V gene lookup returns CDR1 SNHLY and CDR2 FYNNEI. This CDR3 region has 17 residues. The CDR3 coding sequence is TGTGCCAGCAGTCCATACCCGGTTGGGGACGGAGCCTACGAGCAGTACTTC. This encodes CASSPYPVGDGAYEQYF. The whole variable domain, remainder taken from reference TRBV2 and TRBJ2-7, is EPEVTQTPSHQVTQMGQEVILRCVPISNHLYFYWYRQILGQKVEFLVSFYNNEISEKSEIFDDQFSVERPDGSNFTLKIRSTKLEDSAMYFCASSPYPVGDGAYEQYFGPGTRLTVT.

The chain combines TRBV7-8 with TRBJ1-5; D gene uncertain. Germline V lookup: CDR1 SGHVS, CDR2 FQNEAQ. The CDR3 length is 15 residues. V dropped 5 bases and J dropped 0 bases, with 11 bases sitting between them. DNA for the CDR3: TGTGCCAGCAGCGGTTACCCAGATAGCAATCAGCCCCAGCATTTT. This translates into CASSGYPDSNQPQHF.

This chain connects TRBV10-2 to TRBJ2-2; TRBD1 is a possible D gene (5 bases). Germline lookup yields CDR1 WSHSY and CDR2 SAAADI. The CDR3 contains 12 residues. The V end was cut by 7 bases, the J end by 5 bases, with 8 bases between. The CDR3, as DNA: TGCGCCAGCAACGCAGGGACCGGGGAGCTGTTTTTT. Protein sequence: CASNAGTGELFF.

This chain's CDR3 is CAWSGKIGNTIYF. The CDR3 DNA is TGTGCCTGGAGTGGAAAGATCGGAAACACCATATATTTT. The chain joins TRBV30 to TRBJ1-3; D remains unclear. Trimming pared 1 base from V and 4 bases from J, leaving 8 bases between. Germline-derived CDR1 and CDR2 are GTSNPN and SVGIG (reference sequence). This CDR3 has 13 residues.